The entry below gives a single T cell receptor beta chain sequence along with its context. The antigen remains undetermined. The source of the sample is a study of follicular helper T cells after annual influenza vaccination. Study as a whole: For some subjects, blood spans the 2013-2014, 2014-2015 and 2015-2016 annual vaccinations. Study results and caveats: Most later recoveries of Day 7 ICOS+CD38+ clones were ICOS-CD38- cTfh.

Time point of the sample: 2015-2016 season, 7 days after influenza vaccination. Method: immunoSEQ multiplex PCR; TCRdb's copy keeps in-frame clones and lacks some. The sample holds about 6,600 clones; 80% are singletons and the top ten take 0.5% to 0.55%. The clonotype originates from an adult who received the influenza vaccine. The sample was CXCR5- memory CD4+ T cells sorted from blood, taken 7 days after influenza vaccination.

This CDR3 reads CASSPRTGTGELFF. The CDR3 nucleotides are TGTGCCAGCAGCCCGCGGACAGGGACCGGGGAGCTGTTTTTT. The genes are TRBV7-9 and TRBJ2-2, with 8 bases matching TRBD1. The germline V gene encodes CDR1 SEHNR and CDR2 FQNEAQ (reference sequence). V shed 5 bases and J 5 bases; nucleotides not matched to a gene: 4. The CDR3 runs to 14 residues. Using reference TRBV7-9 and TRBJ2-2 for the parts outside the CDR3, the full variable domain is DTGVSQNPRHKITKRGQNVTFRCDPISEHNRLYWYRQTLGQGPEFLTYFQNEAQLEKSRLLSDRFSAERPKGSFSTLEIQRTEQGDSAMYLCASSPRTGTGELFFGEGSRLTVL.